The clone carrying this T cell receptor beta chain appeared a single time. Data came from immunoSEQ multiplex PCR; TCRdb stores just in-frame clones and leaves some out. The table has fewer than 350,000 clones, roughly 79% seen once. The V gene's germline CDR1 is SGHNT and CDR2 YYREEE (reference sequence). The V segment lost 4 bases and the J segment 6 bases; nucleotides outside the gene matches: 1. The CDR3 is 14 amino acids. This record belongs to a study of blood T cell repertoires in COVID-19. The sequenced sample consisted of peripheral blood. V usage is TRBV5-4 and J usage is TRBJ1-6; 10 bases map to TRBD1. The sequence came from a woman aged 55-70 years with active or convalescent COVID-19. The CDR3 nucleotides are TGTGCCAGCAGCGGACAGGGGGGTAATTCACCCCTCCACTTT. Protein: CASSGQGGNSPLHF.